This T cell receptor beta chain was captured by sequencing in a study of CD8+CD57+ T cells in acquired aplastic anemia. Study background: Sorted CD4+ and CD8+ cells yielded about 3.1 ug of DNA on average. On average, healthy donors gave 9 million to 11 million reads for CD4+ cells.

This clonotype was found a few times. Its target is not known. This CDR3 has 16 residues. Trimming pared 1 base from V and 3 bases from J, leaving 13 bases between. CDR1 and CDR2 (germline): SGHAT, FQNNGV. Points from the study as a whole: It was found that more than 25 CD8+ CDR3 sequences were shared between patients and controls. No significant patient-versus-control difference appeared in CD8+ Simpson's diversity.

Profiles of TCR beta VDJ and CDR3 were generated from a genomic DNA template. MiXCR, applied by TCRdb to the reads, yields one record per CDR3 protein. Among some 240,000 distinct CDR3 sequences listed, almost 35% were seen once. The chain couples TRBV11-2 to TRBJ1-5; unclear D gene. Sequencing was done on a sample of sorted CD4+, CD8+, or CD8+CD57+ T cells (not recorded which) from PBMCs. This receptor was identified in a human donor in good health, serving as a control. CDR3 sequence reads: CASSLGAGSLNQPQHF. DNA for the CDR3: TGTGCCAGCAGCTTAGGGGCAGGATCACTCAATCAGCCCCAGCATTTT.